A single sample is the source of the 6 T cell receptor beta chains below, sequenced in a study of shared clonotypes between healthy human individuals. The assay was immunoSEQ multiplex PCR, and TCRdb's table has in-frame clones only and misses some. The sample has roughly 1,100,000 clones, approximately 70% seen once. What was sequenced was memory CD4+ T cells sorted from blood. As for subset: CD45RA-negative fraction. The source of these receptors is a man aged 18 to 29 in good health.

In this sample, this clone turned up once. V gene TRBV6-1 combines with J gene TRBJ2-7; no definite D call. The germline gives CDR1 MNHNS, CDR2 SASEGT. This CDR3 spans 12 amino acids. V dropped 4 bases and J dropped 4 bases, with 8 bases sitting between them. CDR3 nucleotides: TGTGCCAGCAGTGGCCTGAGATACGAGCAGTACTTC. Translation gives CASSGLRYEQYF.

Comment on this clone: A read error may be the cause here, since a much bigger clone is one base away. The V call is TRBV13, the J call TRBJ2-5; 9 bases map to TRBD1. Germline V lookup: CDR1 PRHDT, CDR2 FYEKMQ (reference sequence). The length of the CDR3 is 15 residues. In nucleotides, the CDR3 is TGTGCCAGCAGCTACAGGACAGGGGCTCAAGAGGCCCAGTACTTC. Its translation: CASSYRTGAQEAQYF.

The chain has TRBV11-3 and TRBJ1-6, with D possibly being TRBD1 (6 bases). CDR3 length: 14 amino acids. V lost 3 bases and J lost 11, with 14 bases in between. Germline CDR1 is SGHNT and CDR2 is YENEEA. CDR3 sequence reads: CASSFGGRDTPLHF. The CDR3 region has the DNA TGTGCCAGCAGCTTCGGGGGGCGCGATACACCCCTCCACTTT.

V gene TRBV14 combines with J gene TRBJ1-6; D possibly corresponds to TRBD1 (5 bases). CDR1 and CDR2 from the germline V gene are SGHDN and FVKESK. The CDR3 loop spans 16 amino acids. V was trimmed by 4 bases and J by 5 bases, leaving 15 bases between them. CDR3 bases: TGTGCCAGCAGCCCCTCGGGGAGGGGCGATAATTCACCCCTCCACTTT. Protein product: CASSPSGRGDNSPLHF.

The V call is TRBV11-2, the J call TRBJ2-7; D is undetermined. Germline V lookup: CDR1 SGHAT, CDR2 FQNNGV. CDR3 length: 10 amino acids. V was clipped by 5 bases and J by 7 bases, with 6 bases between them. CDR3 sequence: CASSPLEQYF. Here the CDR3 DNA reads TGTGCCAGCAGCCCCTTAGAGCAGTACTTC.

About this clone: This specimen includes other DNA sequences encoding the same CDR3. The chain combines TRBV7-9 with TRBJ2-3; no definite D call. Trimming pared 1 base from V and 1 base from J, leaving 3 bases between. The CDR3 is 13 residues long. In germline, CDR1 is SEHNR, CDR2 FQNEAQ (reference sequence). The CDR3 sequence: CASSLVGTDTQYF. The CDR3 coding sequence is TGTGCCAGCAGCTTAGTTGGCACAGATACGCAGTATTTT.